This TCR beta chain was profiled in a study of cytomegalovirus exposure and HLA in healthy donors. J was trimmed by 3 bases and V by 4 bases; bases with no gene match: 12. The CDR3 length is 18 residues. Per germline, CDR1 SGHAT and CDR2 FQNNGV. Vbeta (60) and Jbeta (13) primers were used in the PCR. Assay used: immunoSEQ multiplex PCR; TCRdb lists only in-frame clones, some missing. The sample includes tens of thousands of clones, 81% of them seen just once. The sample was PBMCs. This TCR came from a girl aged 2-10 years in good health and CMV-seropositive. The V call is TRBV11-2, the J call TRBJ2-7, with 13 bases fitting TRBD2. This CDR3 is CASSSLIGTSGTLYEQYF. For the CDR3, the DNA is TGTGCCAGCAGCTCACTAATCGGGACTAGCGGGACCCTCTACGAGCAGTACTTC. Variable domain in full (rest from reference TRBV11-2 and TRBJ2-7): EAGVAQSPRYKIIEKRQSVAFWCNPISGHATLYWYQQILGQGPKLLIQFQNNGVVDDSQLPKDRFSAERLKGVDSTLKIQPAKLEDSAVYLCASSSLIGTSGTLYEQYFGPGTRLTVT.